This T cell receptor (beta chain) emerged from a study of T-cell reconstitution after alpha-beta-depleted transplantation in children. Points from the study as a whole: One year after transplant, T-cell counts and diversity came mostly from newly produced T cells. Surviving recipient T cells and thymic progenitors produced the high day-60 TCRbeta diversity seen in some patients. Expanded clones from the graft, numbering several hundred, reportedly supplied alpha-beta T cells about two months after transplant.

Turning to this clonotype: The target antigen is unknown.

V dropped 6 bases and J dropped 6 bases, with 15 bases sitting between them. The CDR3 contains 13 residues. A library of TCRbeta sequences, prepared with unique molecular identifiers, was generated. TCRdb itself ran the PCR reads through MiXCR, one entry per CDR3 protein. The table has roughly 400,000 distinct CDR3 sequences, 43% seen once. This rearrangement joins TRBV12-3 or TRBV12-4 to TRBJ2-7, with D perhaps matching TRBD1 or TRBD2 (5 bases each). This sequence was found in a girl aged 2-10 years with aplastic anemia, due to receive a stem cell transplant. Sample: PBMCs, taken before TCRalphabeta/CD19-depleted stem cell transplant. CDR3 DNA: TGTGCCAGCAGACCCACTGGGACGGTCGAGCAGTACTTC. Translation: CASRPTGTVEQYF.